These 30 T cell receptor beta chains came from one sample sequenced in a study of T cells in tuberculosis (dated by TCRdb to the late 2010s). The library was prepared using the immunoSEQ multiplex PCR assay. Entries here come from immuneACCESS through TCRdb and include only in-frame sequences with V and J called. Some clones fail to appear in such tables; in the studies checked, an unresolved V gene covers under half of the shortfall, and the cause of the remainder is unknown. This sample is represented by 30,000 to 35,000 clones; roughly 96% of them were singletons. Less than 2.5% of the sample comes from the top ten. Sequencing input: PBMCs. The receptors stem from a donor between 5 and 29 years old with latent tuberculosis or without tuberculosis infection.

The chain employs TRBV6-1 and TRBJ2-2; 8 bases agree with TRBD1. V was pared by 6 bases and J by 6 bases, with 6 bases of the junction left unmatched. The CDR3 sequence is 14 residues long. Germline V gene sequence: CDR1 MNHNS, CDR2 SASEGT. The CDR3 sequence: CASSRTGPAGELFF. Written as DNA, the CDR3 is TGTGCCAGCAGCAGGACAGGGCCCGCCGGGGAGCTGTTTTTT.

The V call is TRBV19, the J call TRBJ1-5; a weak D match, TRBD1 (5 bases). The CDR3 has 17 amino acids. V lost 1 base and J 9 bases, leaving 22 bases between the germline ends. In germline, CDR1 is LNHDA, CDR2 SQIVND (reference sequence). CDR3 region: CASSIAAARTPRAPQHF. The CDR3 nucleotides read TGTGCCAGTAGTATAGCGGCGGCCAGGACCCCCAGGGCGCCCCAGCATTTT.

The chain combines TRBV4-1 with TRBJ2-6; D may be TRBD1 (5 bases). This CDR3 comprises 19 residues. Between the trimmed V and J ends, which lost 0 bases and 0 bases, there was a span of 15 bases. CDR1 MGHRA and CDR2 YSYEKL come from the germline V gene. CDR3 coding DNA: TGCGCCAGCAGCCAAGAAAAAGGGGTTTTTTTCTCTGGGGCCAACGTCCTGACTTTC. It codes for CASSQEKGVFFSGANVLTF.

This chain connects TRBV18 to TRBJ2-3, with TRBD2 identical over 11 bases. J was trimmed by 6 bases and V by 5 bases; bases with no gene match: 7. Germline CDR1 reads KGHSH; CDR2 reads LQKENI. CDR3 size: 15 residues. Written as DNA, the CDR3 is TGTGCCAGCTCATACACTAGCGGGGGCAAGGATACGCAGTATTTT. This translates into CASSYTSGGKDTQYF.

The chain couples TRBV7-2 to TRBJ1-4; maybe TRBD1 (6 bases). V was clipped by 5 bases and J by 6 bases, with 25 bases between them. This CDR3 has 18 amino acids. CDR1 and CDR2 from the germline V gene are SGHTA and FQGNSA. CDR3 protein: CASSQEVAGASLYEKLFF. The CDR3 DNA reads as TGTGCCAGCAGCCAAGAGGTCGCAGGGGCCTCCCTCTATGAAAAACTGTTTTTT.

The chain carries TRBV10-3 and TRBJ2-7; 12 positions agree with TRBD2. Trimming cost V 10 bases and J 3 bases; bases outside gene matches: 4. Germline V gene sequence: CDR1 ENHRY, CDR2 SYGVKD. The length of the CDR3 is 13 residues. CDR3 coding DNA: TGTGCCACCTCTAGCGGGGGGGACTACGAGCAGTACTTC. It is translated as CATSSGGDYEQYF.

The chain is built from TRBV5-1 and TRBJ2-5, with 13 bases identical to TRBD2. Trimming removed 4 bases from V and 0 bases from J; junction bases left unmatched: 3. There are 16 residues in the CDR3. Germline CDR1 reads SGHRS; CDR2 reads YFSETQ. The CDR3 region is CASSHGTSGNQETQYF. In DNA, the CDR3 is TGCGCCAGCAGCCACGGGACTAGCGGGAACCAAGAGACCCAGTACTTC.

V usage is TRBV10-3 and J usage is TRBJ1-2, with a weak D call TRBD1 (5 bases). Germline V gives CDR1 ENHRY, CDR2 SYGVKD. Trimming left V 5 bases short and J 2 bases short, with 12 bases between. There are 14 residues in the CDR3. The CDR3 bases are TGTGCCATCAGTACCCCGGGGGTAAACTATGGCTACACCTTC. Translating it yields CAISTPGVNYGYTF.

This rearrangement joins TRBV7-2 to TRBJ2-5; D remains unclear. Germline-derived CDR1 and CDR2 are SGHTA and FQGNSA. The CDR3 runs to 17 residues. The V end was cut by 5 bases, the J end by 3 bases, with 22 bases between. CDR3 nucleotides: TGTGCCAGCAGCCTAGACCCAATAGGAGAGTGGGAAGAGACCCAGTACTTC. It yields the protein CASSLDPIGEWEETQYF.

CDR3 coding DNA: TGTGCCAGCACCCGATCTCGCGGGGGGCCTACAGATACGCAGTATTTT. It is translated as CASTRSRGGPTDTQYF. The chain recombines TRBV28 with TRBJ2-3; 8 bases fit TRBD2. The CDR3 has 16 amino acids. CDR1 is MDHEN, CDR2 SYDVKM, per germline. V lost 7 bases and J lost 3; bases outside the gene matches: 12.

The chain combines TRBV19 with TRBJ1-2; D uncertain. The V gene's germline CDR1 is LNHDA and CDR2 SQIVND (reference sequence). Trimming took 2 bases from V and 8 from J, leaving 12 bases between them. This CDR3 region has 13 residues. CDR3: CASSIKASSGYTF. Here the CDR3 DNA reads TGTGCCAGTAGTATAAAAGCGTCCTCCGGCTACACCTTC.

V and J are TRBV30 and TRBJ1-2; 9 bases fit TRBD1. Germline V lookup: CDR1 GTSNPN, CDR2 SVGIG (reference sequence). V lost 1 base and J lost 13; bases outside the gene matches: 13. CDR3 size: 14 residues. The CDR3 DNA sequence: TGTGCCTGGAGTGCCTCCGGGACAGGGAACCTCGTCACCTTC. Translated: CAWSASGTGNLVTF.

The rearrangement joins TRBV11-2 to TRBJ2-2; 11 nucleotides match TRBD2. V lost 5 bases, J lost 2 bases, and 4 bases stayed unmatched. This CDR3 has 16 residues. Germline V CDR1 and CDR2: SGHAT, FQNNGV. CDR3 nucleotide sequence: TGTGCCAGCAGCCCACTAGCGGGAGTTAACACCGGGGAGCTGTTTTTT. Amino acids: CASSPLAGVNTGELFF.

The rearrangement links TRBV4-3 to TRBJ2-7; 7 bases fit TRBD2. The J segment lost 7 bases and the V segment lost 0 bases, leaving 12 bases of the junction unmatched. The CDR3 has 16 amino acids. Per germline, CDR1 LGHNA and CDR2 YSLEER. CDR3 sequence reads: CASSQELGSGLLEQYF. CDR3 nucleotides: TGCGCCAGCAGCCAAGAACTTGGTAGCGGGCTCTTGGAGCAGTACTTC.

The chain uses TRBV14 and TRBJ1-2; 7 bases fit TRBD1. CDR3 length equals 14 residues. V was pared by 4 bases and J by 6 bases, with 8 bases of the junction left unmatched. Germline values: CDR1 SGHDN, CDR2 FVKESK. The CDR3 loop is CASSPGQTKDGYTF. The CDR3, as DNA: TGTGCCAGCAGCCCGGGACAGACCAAGGATGGCTACACCTTC. Complete variable domain (other parts from reference TRBV14 and TRBJ1-2): EAGVTQFPSHSVIEKGQTVTLRCDPISGHDNLYWYRRVMGKEIKFLLHFVKESKQDESGMPNNRFLAERTGGTYSTLKVQPAELEDSGVYFCASSPGQTKDGYTFGSGTRLTVV.

The V gene is TRBV9, the J gene TRBJ1-2; TRBD1 agrees at 9 bases. This CDR3 spans 15 amino acids. V lost 4 bases, J lost 8 bases, and 12 bases stayed unmatched. Germline V CDR1 and CDR2: SGDLS, YYNGEE. CDR3 in DNA: TGTGCCAGCAGCACTTCCCTGGACAGGGGAAGGGGCTACACCTTC. It is translated as CASSTSLDRGRGYTF.

This clone is a singleton in its sample. V is TRBV7-8 and J is TRBJ2-1; TRBD2 matches at 7 bases. The germline V gene has CDR1 SGHVS and CDR2 FQNEAQ. The CDR3 covers 15 residues. Trimming at V came to 1 base and at J to 4 bases, leaving 4 bases not matched to a gene. CDR3 nucleotides: TGTGCCAGCAGCTTAGGGACTAGTGGGTACAATGAGCAGTTCTTC. It codes for CASSLGTSGYNEQFF.

This chain uses TRBV5-1 with TRBJ2-3; maybe TRBD1 (6 bases). The V and J ends lost 5 bases and 1 base respectively, with 14 bases between them. Germline-derived CDR1 and CDR2 are SGHRS and YFSETQ. The CDR3 loop spans 15 amino acids. The DNA for the CDR3 is TGCGCCAGCAGTTCCGGGACACCTCGCACAGATACGCAGTATTTT. Its translation is CASSSGTPRTDTQYF.

V and J are TRBV5-1 and TRBJ2-7; TRBD1 matches at 9 bases. The germline gives CDR1 SGHRS, CDR2 YFSETQ. Trimming cost V 7 bases and J 5 bases; bases outside gene matches: 7. The CDR3 spans 13 residues. This CDR3 is CASAGQGSHEQYF. For the CDR3, the DNA is TGCGCCAGCGCGGGACAGGGAAGCCACGAGCAGTACTTC.

This clone was found a few times. The chain couples TRBV7-3 to TRBJ2-2; 15 nucleotides agree with TRBD2. Germline lookup yields CDR1 SGHTA and CDR2 FQGTGA. The CDR3 is 19 amino acids. The junction had 8 bases not matched to a gene; V was cut back by 3 bases and J by 3 bases. Here the CDR3 DNA reads TGTGCCAGCAGCTTCACGGGACTAGCGGGAGGCCCCGACACCGGGGAGCTGTTTTTT. Residues: CASSFTGLAGGPDTGELFF.

This chain joins TRBV5-4 and TRBJ1-1, with unresolved D. The CDR3 consists of 15 residues. Deletions cut 3 bases from V and 4 bases from J, with 16 bases between. Germline loops: CDR1 SGHNT, CDR2 YYREEE (reference sequence). CDR3 nucleotide sequence: TGTGCCAGCAGCTCACCTTCTCGGACTGGCACTGAAGCTTTCTTT. Protein sequence: CASSSPSRTGTEAFF.

This clone occurred once. The V and J genes are TRBV7-8 and TRBJ2-7; D might be TRBD2 (5 bases). The CDR3 totals 13 residues. Trimming took 5 bases from V and 3 from J, leaving 11 bases between them. The germline V gene has CDR1 SGHVS and CDR2 FQNEAQ. This chain's CDR3 is CASSADWGYEQYF. CDR3 coding DNA: TGTGCCAGCAGCGCGGACTGGGGCTACGAGCAGTACTTC.

This clone turned up a few times. V gene TRBV7-2 combines with J gene TRBJ1-6, with D tentatively TRBD1 (5 bases). Germline-derived CDR1 and CDR2 are SGHTA and FQGNSA. V was trimmed by 0 bases and J by 8 bases, leaving 14 bases between them. The CDR3 extends over 16 amino acids. DNA of the CDR3: TGTGCCAGCAGCTTAGCGTTACAGGTCAGGGATTCACCCCTCCACTTT. It specifies CASSLALQVRDSPLHF.

The gene calls are TRBV18 and TRBJ2-1, with 9 bases lining up with TRBD2. The CDR3 has 13 amino acids. Germline-derived CDR1 and CDR2 are KGHSH and LQKENI. The V and J ends lost 5 bases and 9 bases, in that order; junction bases with no gene match: 5. Written as DNA, the CDR3 is TGTGCCAGCTCAAAGGGACTAGCTAGTGAGCAGTTCTTC. The encoded protein is CASSKGLASEQFF. Together with reference TRBV18 and TRBJ2-1, the CDR3 gives the full variable domain: NAGVMQNPRHLVRRRGQEARLRCSPMKGHSHVYWYRQLPEEGLKFMVYLQKENIIDESGMPKERFSAEFPKEGPSILRIQQVVRGDSAAYFCASSKGLASEQFFGPGTRLTVL.

The J gene is TRBJ2-5, the V gene TRBV19, with 12 bases identical to TRBD2. This CDR3 has 14 amino acids. Germline values: CDR1 LNHDA, CDR2 SQIVND (reference sequence). V shed 10 bases, J shed 1 base, and the junction held 4 bases outside the gene matches. Here the CDR3 DNA reads TGTGCCACGGCGGGACTAGCGGGCCAAGAGACCCAGTACTTC. Its translation is CATAGLAGQETQYF.

This clone appeared a single time. The rearrangement links TRBV4-1 to TRBJ2-2; the D is unclear. The CDR3 is 15 residues long. Germline CDR1 is MGHRA and CDR2 is YSYEKL. Trimming removed 1 base from V and 6 bases from J, with 12 bases in between. CDR3 nucleotide sequence: TGCGCCAGCAGCCAAGTACGGTTTCAGGCCGGGGAGCTGTTTTTT. Translated: CASSQVRFQAGELFF.

The chain is built from TRBV7-9 and TRBJ2-2, with 10 bases that match TRBD2. V gave up 5 bases and J gave up 5 bases; unmatched junction bases: 5. The germline CDR1 and CDR2 sequences are SEHNR and FQNEAQ (reference sequence). The CDR3 has 15 amino acids. The CDR3 loop reads CASSGLAVKTGELFF. In nucleotides, the CDR3 is TGTGCCAGCAGCGGACTAGCGGTTAAAACCGGGGAGCTGTTTTTT.

The chain uses TRBV7-3 and TRBJ2-1, with 10 bases lining up with TRBD1. The CDR3 is 15 amino acids. The V gene's germline CDR1 is SGHTA and CDR2 FQGTGA. With V trimmed by 3 bases and J by 4 bases, 3 bases remained unmatched. Here the CDR3 reads CASSFGQGDYNEQFF. As DNA, the CDR3 is TGTGCCAGCAGCTTCGGACAGGGGGATTACAATGAGCAGTTCTTC.

The chain couples TRBV28 to TRBJ1-1; D ambiguous. Germline-derived CDR1 and CDR2 are MDHEN and SYDVKM. The CDR3 consists of 12 residues. Deletions cut 6 bases from V and 3 bases from J, with 8 bases between. Here the CDR3 DNA reads TGTGCCAGCAGCCGACTGGACACTGAAGCTTTCTTT. Amino acids: CASSRLDTEAFF.

The chain couples TRBV2 to TRBJ1-1, with D tentatively TRBD1 (6 bases). Per the germline V gene, CDR1 is SNHLY and CDR2 is FYNNEI. The CDR3 runs to 13 residues. V dropped 8 bases and J dropped 9 bases, with 19 bases sitting between them. As DNA, the CDR3 is TGTGCCAGCTTAACCGTACAGGGAAACCAAGCTTTCTTT. Translated, it gives CASLTVQGNQAFF. Variable domain in full (rest from reference TRBV2 and TRBJ1-1): EPEVTQTPSHQVTQMGQEVILRCVPISNHLYFYWYRQILGQKVEFLVSFYNNEISEKSEIFDDQFSVERPDGSNFTLKIRSTKLEDSAMYFCASLTVQGNQAFFGQGTRLTVV.